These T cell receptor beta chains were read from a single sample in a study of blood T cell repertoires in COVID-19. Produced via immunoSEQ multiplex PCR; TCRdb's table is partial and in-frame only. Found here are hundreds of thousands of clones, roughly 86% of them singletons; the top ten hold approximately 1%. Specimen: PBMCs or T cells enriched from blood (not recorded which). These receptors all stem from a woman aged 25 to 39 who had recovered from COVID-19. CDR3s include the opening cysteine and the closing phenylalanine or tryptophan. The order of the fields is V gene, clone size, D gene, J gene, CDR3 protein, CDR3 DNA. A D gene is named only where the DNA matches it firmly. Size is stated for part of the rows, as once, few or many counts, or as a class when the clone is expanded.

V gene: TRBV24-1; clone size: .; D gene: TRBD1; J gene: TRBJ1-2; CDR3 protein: CATSDSGVGRGQGYTF; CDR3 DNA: TGTGCCACCAGTGATTCAGGTGTGGGCAGGGGGCAGGGCTACACCTTC
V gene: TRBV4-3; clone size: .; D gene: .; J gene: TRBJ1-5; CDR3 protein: CASSQEAGWQPQHF; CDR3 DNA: TGCGCCAGCAGCCAAGAGGCAGGGTGGCAGCCCCAGCATTTT
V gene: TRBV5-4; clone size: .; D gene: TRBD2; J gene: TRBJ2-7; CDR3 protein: CASSLKAGETYEQYF; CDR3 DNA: TGTGCCAGCAGCTTGAAAGCGGGAGAGACCTACGAGCAGTACTTC
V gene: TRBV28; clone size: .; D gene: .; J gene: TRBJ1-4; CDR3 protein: CASSGPGLNEKLFF; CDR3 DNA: TGTGCCAGCAGTGGGCCAGGTCTTAATGAAAAACTGTTTTTT
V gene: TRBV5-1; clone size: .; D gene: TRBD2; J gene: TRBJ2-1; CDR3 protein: CASKLSSGSSHEQFF; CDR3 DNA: TGCGCCAGCAAACTCTCAAGCGGGAGTTCCCATGAGCAGTTCTTC
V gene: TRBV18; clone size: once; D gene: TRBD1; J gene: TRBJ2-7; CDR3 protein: CASSLRKNNRRGTGDYEQYF; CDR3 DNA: TGTGCCAGCTCACTCCGAAAGAATAACCGACGCGGGACAGGGGACTACGAGCAGTACTTC
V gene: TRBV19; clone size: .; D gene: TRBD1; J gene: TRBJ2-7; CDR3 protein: CARPARDRADEQYF; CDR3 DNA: TGTGCCAGACCTGCACGGGACAGGGCAGACGAGCAGTACTTC
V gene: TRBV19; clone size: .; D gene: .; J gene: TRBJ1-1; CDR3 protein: CARGPREGVWGTEAFF; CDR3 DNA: TGTGCCAGAGGACCGCGGGAGGGGGTTTGGGGCACTGAAGCTTTCTTT
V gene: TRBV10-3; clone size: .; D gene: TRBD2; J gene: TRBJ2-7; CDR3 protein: CAADGGAGYEQYF; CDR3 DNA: TGTGCCGCAGACGGGGGGGCGGGCTACGAGCAGTACTTC
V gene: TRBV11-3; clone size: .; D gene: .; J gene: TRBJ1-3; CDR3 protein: CASPNRAHSGNTIYF; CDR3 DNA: TGTGCCAGCCCCAACAGGGCTCACTCTGGAAACACCATATATTTT
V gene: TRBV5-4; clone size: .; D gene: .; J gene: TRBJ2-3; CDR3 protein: CASSIPGTQQRYF; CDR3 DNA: TGTGCCAGCAGCATCCCCGGGACACAACAAAGGTATTTT
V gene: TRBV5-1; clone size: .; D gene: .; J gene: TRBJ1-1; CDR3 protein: CASSFNRLNTEAFF; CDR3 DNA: TGCGCCAGCAGCTTTAACAGGCTGAACACTGAAGCTTTCTTT
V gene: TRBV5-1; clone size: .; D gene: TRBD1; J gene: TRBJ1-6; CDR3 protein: CASSSVGTGDSSPLHF; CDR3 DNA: TGCGCCAGCAGCTCGGTCGGGACAGGGGACAGTTCACCCCTCCACTTT
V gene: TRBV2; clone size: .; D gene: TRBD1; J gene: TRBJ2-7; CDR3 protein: CASIQGRGPGEQYF; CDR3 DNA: TGTGCCAGCATCCAAGGTAGGGGGCCGGGCGAGCAGTACTTC
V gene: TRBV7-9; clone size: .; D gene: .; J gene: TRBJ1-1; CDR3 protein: CASSPPGFSRTEAFF; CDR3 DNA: TGTGCCAGCAGCCCCCCAGGGTTTAGTCGCACTGAAGCTTTCTTT
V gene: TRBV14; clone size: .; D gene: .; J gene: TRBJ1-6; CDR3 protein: CASSQDTQGAGSPLHF; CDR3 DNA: TGTGCCAGCAGCCAAGATACCCAGGGAGCGGGTTCACCCCTCCACTTT